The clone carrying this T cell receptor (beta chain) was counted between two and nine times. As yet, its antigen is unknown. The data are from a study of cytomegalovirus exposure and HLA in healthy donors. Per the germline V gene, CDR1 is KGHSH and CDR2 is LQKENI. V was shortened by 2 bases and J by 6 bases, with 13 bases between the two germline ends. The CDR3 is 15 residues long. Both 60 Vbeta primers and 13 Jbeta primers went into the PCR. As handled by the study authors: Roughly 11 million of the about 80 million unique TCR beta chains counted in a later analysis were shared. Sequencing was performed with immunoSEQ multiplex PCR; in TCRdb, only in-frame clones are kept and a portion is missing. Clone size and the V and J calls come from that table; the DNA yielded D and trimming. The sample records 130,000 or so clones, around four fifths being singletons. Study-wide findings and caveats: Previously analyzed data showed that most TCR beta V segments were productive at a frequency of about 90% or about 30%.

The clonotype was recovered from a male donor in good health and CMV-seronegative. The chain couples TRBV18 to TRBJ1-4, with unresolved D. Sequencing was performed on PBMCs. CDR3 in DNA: TGTGCCAGCTCACCAGGGTTCGGGGTGGATGAAAAACTGTTTTTT. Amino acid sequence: CASSPGFGVDEKLFF.